The following is a T cell receptor beta chain sequence with its context. The sample is drawn from a study of type 1 and type 2 diabetes patients. On the study more broadly: The whole study generated around 20,000,000 paired-end reads.

PCR was run on genomic DNA. Amplification of the beta chain CDR3 used 30 forward and 13 reverse multiplex primers. TCRdb recomputed calls from the multiplex PCR reads with MiXCR, one row per CDR3 protein. Of 270,000 or so distinct CDR3 sequences in the sample, roughly 50% were seen once. CDR1 and CDR2 (germline): SGHAT, FQNNGV. There are 15 residues in the CDR3. V lost 5 bases to trimming and J lost 9 bases; unmatched junction nucleotides: 7. The receptor's source is a man aged 18 to 29 with type 2 diabetes. Source material: peripheral blood mononuclear cells (PBMCs). The chain joins TRBV11-2 to TRBJ2-1, with TRBD2 matching over 13 bases. CDR3 sequence reads: CASSPALAGGFEQFF. The DNA of the CDR3 is TGTGCCAGCAGCCCTGCACTAGCGGGAGGGTTTGAGCAGTTCTTC.